The clone carrying this TCR beta chain was picked up many times. Its antigen is undetermined. The sample comes from a study of early T cells in non-severe SARS-CoV-2 infection. Study in general: Chains from this unsorted whole-blood bulk RNA could not be paired.

Findings and limits, study-wide: Anti-spike CD8 responses were favored by VDJdb matching, which missed private and CD4 specificities.

The TCR library protocol was used to attach unique molecular identifiers. These identifiers were attached to individual cDNA molecules. TCRdb redid the calling of the 5' RACE reads with MiXCR, one entry per CDR3 protein. The data hold roughly 66,000 distinct CDR3 sequences, with around 8.7% observed a single time. The V gene end was trimmed by 5 bases and the J gene end by 4 bases; junction bases not matched to a gene: 12. The CDR3 sequence is 19 residues long. Germline-derived CDR1 and CDR2 are KGHDR and SFDVKD. This chain joins TRBV24-1 and TRBJ2-1, with 14 nucleotides matching TRBD2. Source material: whole blood. This clonotype was sampled from an adult who was a healthcare worker with PCR-confirmed SARS-CoV-2 infection or an uninfected control (not recorded which). CDR3: CATSGVGLAGGRVYNEQFF. The CDR3 coding sequence is TGTGCCACCAGTGGTGTTGGACTAGCGGGAGGTCGGGTATACAATGAGCAGTTCTTC.